This record looks at one TCR beta chain sequence and its context. The record originates from a study of regulatory T cells in long-lasting Graves disease. Arm-PCR of CDR3 regions with iRepertoire HTBI primers generated TCR beta libraries. A single record per CDR3 protein comes from TCRdb applying MiXCR to the multiplex PCR reads. The table lists about 530,000 distinct CDR3 sequences, 16% of them singletons, with around a quarter in the top ten. Described time point: newly diagnosed GD, antithyroid drugs for less than 3 months. The authors made the TCR library using RNA they extracted from PBMCs. Per the germline V gene, CDR1 is DFQATT and CDR2 is SNEGSKA (reference sequence). The trim removed 1 base at V and 7 bases at J, leaving 2 bases unmatched. This CDR3 has 13 residues. A further study also used this sample, focusing on T cells in Graves' hyperthyroidism and ophthalmopathy. Per that study: Investigators excluded patients with uncontrolled infection, other autoimmune disease, pregnancy or lactation.

Sequencing used peripheral blood mononuclear cells (PBMCs), obtained at new diagnosis, from a patient treated with antithyroid drugs. The chain uses TRBV20-1 and TRBJ1-4; 8 bases align to TRBD1. The receptor comes from a middle-aged woman with Graves disease. CDR3 region: CSARGDRGEKLFF. The CDR3 DNA follows: TGCAGTGCTAGAGGAGACAGGGGTGAAAAACTGTTTTTT.